This T cell receptor (beta chain) derives from a study of CD8+ T cells in alopecia areata. General observations from the study: More clonal than normal scalp was lesional scalp, particularly alopecia totalis/universalis.

About 5 patients' sorted CD4+ cells yielded CD25+CD127- cells. Using a FACSAria, the CD4+ and CD8+ T cells were sorted from the PBMCs. Concerning this clone itself: Its specificity is not known. A junction boundary mismatches the germline segment, possibly from a read error.

RNA extraction and reverse transcription yielded cDNA as sequencing template. This table comes from immunoSEQ multiplex PCR, and its TCRdb copy is limited to in-frame clones, with some not included. The repertoire holds roughly 14,000 clones, with about 57% as singletons. Germline V lookup: CDR1 LNHNV, CDR2 YYDKDF (reference sequence). The CDR3 has 19 amino acids. This sequence originates from a human donor with alopecia areata. The chain employs TRBV15 and TRBJ2-7; 13 bases agree with TRBD2. The sequencing input was CD4+ Tregs sorted from blood. This CDR3 reads CATSRARTSGRFISNEQYF. CDR3 in DNA: TGTGCCACCAGCAGAGCTAGGACTAGCGGGAGATTTATCTCCAACGAGCAGTACTTC.